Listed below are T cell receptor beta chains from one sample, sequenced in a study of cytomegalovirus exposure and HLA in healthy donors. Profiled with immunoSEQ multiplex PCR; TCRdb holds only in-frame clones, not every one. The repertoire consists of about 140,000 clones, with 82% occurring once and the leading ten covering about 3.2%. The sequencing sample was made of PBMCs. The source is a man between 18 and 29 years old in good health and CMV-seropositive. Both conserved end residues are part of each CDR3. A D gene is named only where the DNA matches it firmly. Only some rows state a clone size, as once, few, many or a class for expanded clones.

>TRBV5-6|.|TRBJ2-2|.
CASSLSAGTGELFF
TGTGCCAGCAGCTTGTCAGCGGGCACCGGGGAGCTGTTTTTT
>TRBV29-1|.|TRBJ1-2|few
CSVETEDYGYTF
TGCAGCGTTGAGACAGAAGACTATGGCTACACCTTC
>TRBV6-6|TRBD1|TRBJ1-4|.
CASRNRGTNEKLFF
TGTGCCAGCAGGAACAGGGGGACTAATGAAAAACTGTTTTTT
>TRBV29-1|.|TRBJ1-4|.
CSVRTANEKLFF
TGCAGCGTCCGGACAGCTAATGAAAAACTGTTTTTT
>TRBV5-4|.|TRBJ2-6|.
CASSLSPQGMSGANVLTF
TGTGCCAGCAGCTTGAGTCCACAGGGAATGTCGGGGGCCAACGTCCTGACTTTC
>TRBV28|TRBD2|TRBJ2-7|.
CAISRLAGRRGEQYF
TGTGCCATCTCTCGACTAGCGGGACGGCGAGGCGAGCAGTACTTC
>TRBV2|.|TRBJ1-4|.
CASRLQESEKLFF
TGTGCCAGCAGGTTACAGGAAAGTGAAAAACTGTTTTTT
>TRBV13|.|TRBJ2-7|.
CASTPKSGSYEQYF
TGTGCCAGCACCCCGAAATCGGGCTCCTACGAGCAGTACTTC
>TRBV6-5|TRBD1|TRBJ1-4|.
CASSFGGTGGEKLFF
TGTGCCAGCAGTTTTGGCGGGACAGGGGGTGAAAAACTGTTTTTT
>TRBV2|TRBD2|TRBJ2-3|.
CASSVSGEADTQYF
TGTGCCAGCAGTGTGAGCGGGGAGGCAGATACGCAGTATTTT
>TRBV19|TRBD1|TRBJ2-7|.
CASSTSGGNEQYF
TGTGCCAGTAGTACCTCAGGGGGCAACGAGCAGTACTTC
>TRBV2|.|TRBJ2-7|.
CASSGGRDDYEQYF
TGTGCCAGCAGTGGGGGCAGGGATGACTACGAGCAGTACTTC
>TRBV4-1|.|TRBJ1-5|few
CASSQDRGFQPQHF
TGCGCCAGCAGCCAAGATCGCGGGTTTCAGCCCCAGCATTTT
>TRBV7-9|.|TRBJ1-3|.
CASSSQPGSPGNTIYF
TGTGCCAGCAGCTCCCAGCCCGGGTCCCCTGGAAACACCATATATTTT
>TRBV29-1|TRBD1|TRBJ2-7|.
CSVEDDRAEQYF
TGCAGCGTTGAAGATGACAGGGCCGAGCAGTACTTC
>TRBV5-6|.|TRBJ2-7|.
CASRTQGGREQYF
TGTGCCAGCAGGACCCAGGGGGGCCGCGAGCAGTACTTC
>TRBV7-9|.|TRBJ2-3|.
CASSLLELDTQYF
TGTGCCAGCAGCTTACTTGAGTTGGATACGCAGTATTTT
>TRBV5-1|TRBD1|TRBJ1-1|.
CASSRIRTGGSTEAFF
TGCGCCAGCAGCCGAATAAGGACAGGGGGCTCCACTGAAGCTTTCTTT
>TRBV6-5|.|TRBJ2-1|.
CASSLSRTEYNEQFF
TGTGCCAGCAGTCTATCTCGGACTGAATACAATGAGCAGTTCTTC
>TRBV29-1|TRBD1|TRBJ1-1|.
CSVWDRGTEAFF
TGCAGCGTGTGGGACAGGGGTACTGAAGCTTTCTTT
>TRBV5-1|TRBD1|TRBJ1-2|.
CASSNGGDSVYGYTF
TGCGCCAGCAGCAACGGCGGGGACAGCGTCTATGGCTACACCTTC
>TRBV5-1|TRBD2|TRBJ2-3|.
CASSLSGKNTDTQYF
TGCGCCAGCAGCTTGAGCGGGAAGAACACAGATACGCAGTATTTT
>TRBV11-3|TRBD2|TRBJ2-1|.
CASSRSGAPYNEQFF
TGTGCCAGCAGCCGCAGCGGGGCCCCCTACAATGAGCAGTTCTTC
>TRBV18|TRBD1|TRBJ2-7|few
CASSPSQGASEQYF
TGTGCCAGCTCACCCTCCCAGGGGGCGAGCGAGCAGTACTTC
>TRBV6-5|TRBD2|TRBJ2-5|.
CASTSSRGGETQYF
TGTGCCAGCACCTCCAGTCGCGGGGGAGAGACCCAGTACTTC
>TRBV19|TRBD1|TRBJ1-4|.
CASSTTGGAAEKLFF
TGTGCCAGTAGTACCACAGGGGGCGCGGCTGAAAAACTGTTTTTT
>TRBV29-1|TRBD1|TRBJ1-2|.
CSVETERQGDDYTF
TGCAGCGTCGAGACGGAGAGACAGGGAGATGACTACACCTTC
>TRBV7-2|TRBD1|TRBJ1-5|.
CASSYDRGARGQPQHF
TGTGCCAGCAGCTATGACAGGGGGGCGAGAGGTCAGCCCCAGCATTTT
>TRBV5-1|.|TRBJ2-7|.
CASKLEGGYEQYF
TGCGCCAGCAAGCTGGAGGGCGGATACGAGCAGTACTTC
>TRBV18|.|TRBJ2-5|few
CASSPDKIQETQYF
TGTGCCAGCTCACCGGACAAAATCCAAGAGACCCAGTACTTC
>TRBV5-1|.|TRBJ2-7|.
CASSPSGTRGAEQYF
TGCGCCAGCAGCCCCTCCGGGACTCGGGGGGCCGAGCAGTACTTC